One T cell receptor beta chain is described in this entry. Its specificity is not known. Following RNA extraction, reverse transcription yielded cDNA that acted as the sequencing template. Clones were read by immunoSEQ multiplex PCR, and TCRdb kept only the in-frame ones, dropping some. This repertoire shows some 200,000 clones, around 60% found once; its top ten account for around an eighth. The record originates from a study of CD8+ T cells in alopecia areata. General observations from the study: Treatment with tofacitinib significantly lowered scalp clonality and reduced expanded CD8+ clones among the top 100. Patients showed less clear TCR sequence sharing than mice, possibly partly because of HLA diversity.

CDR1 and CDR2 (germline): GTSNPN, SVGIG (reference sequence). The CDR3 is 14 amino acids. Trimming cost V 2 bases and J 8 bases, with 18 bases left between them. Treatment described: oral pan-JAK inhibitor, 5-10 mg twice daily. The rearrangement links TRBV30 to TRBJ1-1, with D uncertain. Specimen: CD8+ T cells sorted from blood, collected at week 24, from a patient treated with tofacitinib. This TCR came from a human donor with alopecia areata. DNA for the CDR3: TGTGCCTGGAGTTCGGGTGGAGTCGGAGGGGAAGCTTTCTTT. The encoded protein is CAWSSGGVGGEAFF.